This T cell receptor beta chain was obtained from a study of identical twins. With respect to this clonotype: Its antigen is currently unknown.

Template switching added a universal primer site, and cDNA bore unique molecular identifiers. MiXCR was run by TCRdb on the 5' RACE reads, yielding one entry per CDR3 protein. The table shows 1.5 million to 2 million distinct CDR3 sequences, with around a third occurring only once. Study outcomes and limitations: Out-of-frame beta chain sequences displayed weaker excess sharing between twins.

The CDR3 totals 15 residues. The germline V gene encodes CDR1 MNHEY and CDR2 SMNVEV (reference sequence). Between the trimmed V and J ends, which lost 3 bases and 2 bases, there was a span of 10 bases. The sequenced material came from cord blood. The V and J genes are TRBV27 and TRBJ1-4; D might be TRBD1 (6 bases). This TCR was sampled from a newborn girl in good health. CDR3: CASSFDRRTNEKLFF. CDR3 coding DNA: TGTGCCAGCAGTTTTGACAGGCGCACTAATGAAAAACTGTTTTTT. Based on the CDR3 plus reference TRBV27 and TRBJ1-4, the full variable domain is EAQVTQNPRYLITVTGKKLTVTCSQNMNHEYMSWYRQDPGLGLRQIYYSMNVEVTDKGDVPEGYKVSRKEKRNFPLILESPSPNQTSLYFCASSFDRRTNEKLFFGSGTQLSVL.